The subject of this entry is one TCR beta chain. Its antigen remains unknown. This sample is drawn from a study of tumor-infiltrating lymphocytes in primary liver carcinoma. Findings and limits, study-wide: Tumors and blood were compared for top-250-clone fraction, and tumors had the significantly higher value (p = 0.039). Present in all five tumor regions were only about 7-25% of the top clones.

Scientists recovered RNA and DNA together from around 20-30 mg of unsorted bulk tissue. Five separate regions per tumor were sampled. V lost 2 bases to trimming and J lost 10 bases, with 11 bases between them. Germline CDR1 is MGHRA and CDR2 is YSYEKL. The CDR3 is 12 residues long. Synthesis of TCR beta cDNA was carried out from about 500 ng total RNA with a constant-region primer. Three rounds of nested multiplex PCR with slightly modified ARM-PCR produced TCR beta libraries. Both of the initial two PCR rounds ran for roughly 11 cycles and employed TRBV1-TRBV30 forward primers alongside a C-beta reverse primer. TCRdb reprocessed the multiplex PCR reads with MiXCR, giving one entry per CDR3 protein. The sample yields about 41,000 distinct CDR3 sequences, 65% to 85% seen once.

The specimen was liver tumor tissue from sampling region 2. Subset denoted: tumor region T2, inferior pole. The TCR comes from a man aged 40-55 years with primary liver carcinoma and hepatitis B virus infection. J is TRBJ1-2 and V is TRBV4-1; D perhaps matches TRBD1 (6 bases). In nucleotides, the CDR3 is TGCGCCAGCAGCCAACCAGGGGATGACTACACCTTC. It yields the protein CASSQPGDDYTF.